These 23 T cell receptor beta chains originate from one sample sequenced in a study of blood T cell repertoires in COVID-19. Using immunoSEQ multiplex PCR, the repertoire was profiled, and TCRdb retains in-frame clones only, with some absent. The top ten clones hold around 0.7% of a sample with approximately 440,000 clones, about 85% of them seen once. The specimen sequenced was PBMCs or T cells enriched from blood (not recorded which). The receptor set was obtained from a young woman who had recovered from COVID-19.

The DNA of the CDR3 is TGTGCCAGCAGTTTGGGGACAAGGGTGGGGGCGAGCTATGGCTACACCTTC. This codes for CASSLGTRVGASYGYTF. The rearrangement joins TRBV28 to TRBJ1-2; tentatively, D is TRBD1 (6 bases). The V gene's germline CDR1 is MDHEN and CDR2 SYDVKM. V lost 3 bases and J 4 bases, leaving 21 bases between the germline ends. The CDR3 covers 17 residues.

V is TRBV7-9 and J is TRBJ1-1; no firm D call. The CDR3 is 13 amino acids. The V and J ends lost 5 bases and 5 bases respectively, with 12 bases between them. CDR1 and CDR2 (germline): SEHNR, FQNEAQ (reference sequence). The CDR3 DNA reads TGTGCCAGCAGCCCCTCGGGAAAGACTGAAGCTTTCTTT. Protein product: CASSPSGKTEAFF.

The J gene is TRBJ1-3, the V gene TRBV6-5; D not resolved. Deletions cut 6 bases from V and 2 bases from J, with 14 bases between. Germline V gene data show CDR1 as MNHEY and CDR2 as SVGAGI. The length of the CDR3 is 15 residues. For the CDR3, the DNA is TGTGCCAGCAGATCCGGGAGCCCAGCTGGAAACACCATATATTTT. It yields the protein CASRSGSPAGNTIYF.

This clone was observed a single time. This sequence joins TRBV27 and TRBJ1-5; 9 bases line up with TRBD1. Germline V gene lookup returns CDR1 MNHEY and CDR2 SMNVEV (reference sequence). CDR3 length: 18 residues. V dropped 6 bases and J dropped 0; count of bases not matched to a gene: 12. The CDR3 reads CASRPGQGILGSNQPQHF. In DNA, the CDR3 is TGTGCCAGCAGGCCGGGACAGGGAATTTTAGGTAGCAATCAGCCCCAGCATTTT.

The rearrangement links TRBV2 to TRBJ2-3; 8 bases agree with TRBD1. Germline assignment: CDR1 SNHLY and CDR2 FYNNEI. The length of the CDR3 is 12 residues. Trimming removed 6 bases from V and 10 bases from J; junction bases left unmatched: 6. CDR3 loop: CASSLRQGSQYF. The CDR3 DNA sequence: TGTGCCAGCAGCCTAAGACAGGGGTCGCAGTATTTT.

The V gene is TRBV30, the J gene TRBJ1-4; D is undetermined. The germline V gene has CDR1 GTSNPN and CDR2 SVGIG (reference sequence). V was cut by 6 bases and J by 8 bases, with 16 bases left in between. The CDR3 sequence is 13 residues long. The CDR3 loop reads CACSSQAGEKLFF. CDR3 nucleotide sequence: TGTGCCTGCTCCTCCCAGGCCGGAGAAAAACTGTTTTTT.

The genes are TRBV27 and TRBJ1-6; D gene ambiguous. Germline CDR1 MNHEY, CDR2 SMNVEV (reference sequence). V dropped 5 bases and J dropped 8 bases, with 19 bases sitting between them. The CDR3 totals 16 residues. CDR3 in amino acids: CASSPTVTYADSPLHF. Written as DNA, the CDR3 is TGTGCCAGCAGTCCTACCGTGACTTATGCTGATTCACCCCTCCACTTT.

The table lists this clone with a count of one. The rearrangement uses TRBV28 and TRBJ2-6; the match to TRBD1 covers 9 bases. V lost 3 bases, J lost 0 bases, and 12 bases stayed unmatched. Germline CDR1 reads MDHEN; CDR2 reads SYDVKM. This CDR3 has 20 amino acids. CDR3 loop: CASSFPVEGTGSSGANVLTF. CDR3 bases: TGTGCCAGCAGTTTCCCCGTCGAAGGGACAGGGTCCTCTGGGGCCAACGTCCTGACTTTC.

This clone has only one observation. The genes are TRBV5-8 and TRBJ2-3; TRBD1 might be the D (6 bases). The CDR3 is made up of 18 amino acids. Trimming removed 0 bases from V and 1 base from J, with 18 bases in between. Germline assignment: CDR1 SGHTS and CDR2 YDEGEE. This chain's CDR3 is CASSLVRGNVGGTDTQYF. The DNA for the CDR3 is TGTGCCAGCAGCTTGGTCAGGGGAAATGTTGGGGGCACAGATACGCAGTATTTT.

The rearrangement uses TRBV5-1 and TRBJ1-2; 7 nucleotides agree with TRBD1. The CDR3 contains 15 residues. Germline V gene sequence: CDR1 SGHRS, CDR2 YFSETQ. V trimming: 4 bases; J trimming: 4 bases; junction bases outside the gene matches: 10. The CDR3 reads CASSAGTADPYGYTF. The CDR3 DNA sequence: TGCGCCAGCAGCGCGGGGACAGCCGACCCCTATGGCTACACCTTC.

The chain couples TRBV19 to TRBJ2-6; TRBD1 aligns across 9 bases. The germline CDR1 and CDR2 sequences are LNHDA and SQIVND (reference sequence). The J segment lost 4 bases and the V segment lost 5 bases, leaving 3 bases of the junction unmatched. This CDR3 comprises 15 residues. CDR3 protein: CASSGTGYGANVLTF. The CDR3 region has the DNA TGTGCCAGTAGTGGGACAGGGTACGGGGCCAACGTCCTGACTTTC.

CDR3 sequence (DNA): TGTGCCAGCAGGGAACAGGGGGCCGGCGAGCAGTACTTC. Translation: CASREQGAGEQYF. V is TRBV2 and J is TRBJ2-7, with TRBD1 matching over 9 bases. From germline, CDR1 is SNHLY and CDR2 FYNNEI. The CDR3 is made up of 13 amino acids. J was trimmed by 6 bases and V by 6 bases; bases with no gene match: 6.

This clone has only one observation. This chain joins TRBV12-5 and TRBJ2-5; TRBD1 might be the D (7 bases). Between the trimmed V and J ends, which lost 1 base and 5 bases, there was a span of 23 bases. CDR1 LGHNT and CDR2 FRNRAP come from the germline V gene. The CDR3 is made up of 18 amino acids. CDR3 bases: TGTGCTAGTGGTTTGGGACGAACGGACAGGCGGGGCGGGGAGACCCAGTACTTC. It yields the protein CASGLGRTDRRGGETQYF.

This chain connects TRBV7-2 to TRBJ2-5, with D tentatively TRBD2 (6 bases). The CDR3 extends over 12 amino acids. V gave up 3 bases and J gave up 4 bases, with 6 bases separating them. Germline V gene lookup returns CDR1 SGHTA and CDR2 FQGNSA. CDR3 in amino acids: CASSFGRETQYF. In DNA, the CDR3 is TGTGCCAGCAGCTTCGGGAGAGAGACCCAGTACTTC.

The CDR3 reads CASSQEPGEGEKLFF. DNA for the CDR3: TGTGCCAGCAGCCAAGAACCTGGGGAGGGTGAAAAACTGTTTTTT. V and J are TRBV5-4 and TRBJ1-4; no clear D gene. The CDR3 extends over 15 amino acids. V was shortened by 4 bases and J by 7 bases, with 17 bases between the two germline ends. Germline V gene sequence: CDR1 SGHNT, CDR2 YYREEE (reference sequence).

The CDR3 spells CASSDRDLTPLHF. The CDR3 nucleotides are TGTGCCAGCAGCGACCGGGACTTAACACCCCTCCACTTT. The chain couples TRBV3-1 (or the pseudogene TRBV3-2) to TRBJ1-6, with D tentatively TRBD1 (5 bases). This CDR3 spans 13 amino acids. Germline CDR1 and CDR2: LGHDT and YNNKEL (reference sequence). The V end lost 5 bases, the J end lost 11 bases, and 13 bases lay between the germline ends.

The chain joins TRBV19 to TRBJ2-5; 10 bases line up with TRBD1. Germline V gene sequence: CDR1 LNHDA, CDR2 SQIVND (reference sequence). V was pared by 5 bases and J by 5 bases, with 5 bases of the junction left unmatched. The CDR3 runs to 14 residues. DNA of the CDR3: TGTGCCAGTAGTTACGACAGGGGGCTGGAGACCCAGTACTTC. Its translation is CASSYDRGLETQYF.

The chain uses TRBV7-6 and TRBJ2-1; weak D call: TRBD1 (6 bases). The CDR3 extends over 18 amino acids. With 4 bases removed from V and 3 bases from J, the gap between germline ends came to 22 bases. Germline CDR1 and CDR2: SGHVS and FNYEAQ. CDR3 residues: CASSSPGQPGTSYNEQFF. The CDR3 region has the DNA TGTGCCAGCAGCTCGCCAGGGCAGCCCGGGACAAGCTACAATGAGCAGTTCTTC.

This chain joins TRBV11-1 and TRBJ2-3, with 7 nucleotides matching TRBD2. Germline V gives CDR1 SGHAT, CDR2 FQDESV (reference sequence). V lost 2 bases to trimming and J lost 6 bases; unmatched junction nucleotides: 5. This CDR3 region has 14 residues. As DNA, the CDR3 is TGTGCCAGCAGCTTAACGCGGGGGTTGGATACGCAGTATTTT. It encodes CASSLTRGLDTQYF.

This sequence joins TRBV7-9 and TRBJ1-1, with D possibly TRBD1 on 6 matching bases. Trimming took off 3 bases at V and 3 bases at J, with 20 bases between the two ends. The germline CDR1 and CDR2 sequences are SEHNR and FQNEAQ (reference sequence). This CDR3 spans 17 amino acids. CDR3 protein: CASSLNRRGGADTEAFF. CDR3 coding DNA: TGTGCCAGCAGCTTGAATAGGCGCGGGGGCGCGGACACTGAAGCTTTCTTT.

A few counts support this clone. CDR3 in amino acids: CASSEMDSNYGYTF. The CDR3 DNA reads TGTGCCAGCAGCGAGATGGACAGTAACTATGGCTACACCTTC. The chain uses TRBV9 and TRBJ1-2; TRBD1 is a possible D gene (6 bases). V was shortened by 3 bases and J by 1 base, with 10 bases between the two germline ends. Per germline, CDR1 SGDLS and CDR2 YYNGEE. The CDR3 has 14 residues.

The chain combines TRBV3-1 (or the pseudogene TRBV3-2) with TRBJ2-1; 7 nucleotides line up with TRBD2. Trimming took 4 bases from V and 2 from J; bases not matched to a gene: 2. Looked up from germline, CDR1 is LGHDT and CDR2 is YNNKEL (reference sequence). The CDR3 length is 14 residues. CDR3 bases: TGTGCCAGCAGCCGGGGGGGACCCTACAATGAGCAGTTCTTC. This encodes CASSRGGPYNEQFF.

The rearrangement links TRBV24-1 to TRBJ2-7; perhaps TRBD2 as D (6 bases). V lost 3 bases to trimming and J lost 4 bases, with 12 bases between them. The CDR3 has 14 residues. In germline, CDR1 is KGHDR, CDR2 SFDVKD. CDR3 protein: CATSDRGADYEQYF. The CDR3 region has the DNA TGTGCCACCAGTGATCGCGGGGCAGATTACGAGCAGTACTTC.